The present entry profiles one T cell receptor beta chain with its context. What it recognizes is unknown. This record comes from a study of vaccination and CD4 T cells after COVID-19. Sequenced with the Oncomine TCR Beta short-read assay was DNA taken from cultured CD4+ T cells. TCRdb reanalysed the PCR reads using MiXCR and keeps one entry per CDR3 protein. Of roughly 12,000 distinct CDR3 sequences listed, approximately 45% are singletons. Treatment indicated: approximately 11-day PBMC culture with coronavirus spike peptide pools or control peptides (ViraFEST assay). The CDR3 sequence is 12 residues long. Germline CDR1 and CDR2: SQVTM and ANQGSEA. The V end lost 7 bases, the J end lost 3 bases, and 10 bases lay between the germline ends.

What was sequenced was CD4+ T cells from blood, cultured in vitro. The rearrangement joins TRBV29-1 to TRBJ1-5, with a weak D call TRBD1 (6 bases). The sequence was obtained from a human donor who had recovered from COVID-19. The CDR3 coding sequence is TGCAGCGCGACAGGACCCAATCAGCCCCAGCATTTT. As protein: CSATGPNQPQHF.